These 2 T cell receptor beta chains came from one sample sequenced in a study of tumor-infiltrating lymphocytes in primary liver carcinoma. Using a constant-region primer together with ProtoScript II reverse transcriptase, TCR beta cDNA was made from 500 ng of total RNA. Slightly modified ARM-PCR, run as three nested multiplex PCR rounds, produced the TCR beta libraries. Forward primers for TRBV1-TRBV30 and a C-beta reverse primer served the first two PCR rounds, at about 10 cycles each. MiXCR was run by TCRdb on the multiplex PCR reads, yielding one entry per CDR3 protein. This sample has over 100,000 distinct CDR3 sequences, with about two thirds found just once. For each extraction, RNA and DNA were obtained together from approximately 20-30 mg of unsorted bulk tissue. The sequenced material came from tumor-adjacent normal liver tissue. The receptors derive from an older woman with primary liver carcinoma and hepatitis B virus infection.

Concerning this clonotype: The conserved closing phenylalanine or tryptophan is absent in this CDR3, likely reflecting a read error. The rearrangement links TRBV28 to TRBJ2-1; no reliable D call. Trimming stripped 8 bases from V and 6 bases from J, with 17 bases between. This CDR3 has 14 residues. Germline V gives CDR1 MDHEN, CDR2 SYDVKM. The CDR3 DNA follows: TGTGCCAGCTCTTCTAGTGGGATGGGCAATGAGCAGTTCTTA. Its translation is CASSSSGMGNEQFL.

This chain joins TRBV12-3 or TRBV12-4 and TRBJ2-7, with a tentative D call TRBD1 (6 bases). The V end was cut by 4 bases, the J end by 7 bases, with 23 bases between. The CDR3 has 16 amino acids. CDR3 sequence reads: CASSSQGISQNYEQYF. CDR3 sequence (DNA): TGTGCCAGCAGTTCACAGGGTATCTCCCAGAACTATGAGCAGTACTTC.